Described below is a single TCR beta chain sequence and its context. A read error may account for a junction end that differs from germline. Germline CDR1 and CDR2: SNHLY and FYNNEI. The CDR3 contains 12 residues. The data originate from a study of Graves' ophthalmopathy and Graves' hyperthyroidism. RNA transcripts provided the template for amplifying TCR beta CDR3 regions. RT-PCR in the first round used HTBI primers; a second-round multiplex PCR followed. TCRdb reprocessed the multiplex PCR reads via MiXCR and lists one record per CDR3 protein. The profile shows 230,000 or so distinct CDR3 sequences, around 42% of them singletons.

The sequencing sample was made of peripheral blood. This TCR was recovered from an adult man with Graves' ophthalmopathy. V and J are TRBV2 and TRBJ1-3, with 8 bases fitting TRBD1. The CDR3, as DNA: TGTGCCGGGACAGGAGTCCGGGGCACTGAAGCTTTT. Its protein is CAGTGVRGTEAF.